This T cell receptor beta chain was found in a study of lymphopenia after photon versus proton radiotherapy. Study-wide results and limits: Post-nadir diversity loss with photons came from oligoclonal expansion, particularly CD8+ Temra cells. Larger post-nadir TCR diversity loss correlated inversely with survival in deceased patients.

J lost 7 bases, V lost 7 bases, and 1 base had no gene match. CDR3 length: 11 amino acids. CDR1 is MGHDK and CDR2 is SYGVNS in the germline V gene. Produced via immunoSEQ multiplex PCR; TCRdb's table is partial and in-frame only. The sample lists approximately 23,000 clones; around nine tenths were seen once. This clone was seen only a few times. What it binds is not known. The chain combines TRBV25-1 with TRBJ2-1, with 7 positions matching TRBD2. This clonotype originated in an elderly man with esophageal cancer. The material sequenced was peripheral blood, taken from a patient treated with proton-based radiotherapy. The DNA for the CDR3 is TGTGCCAGCATGGGGGGGAATGAGCAGTTCTTC. Encoded protein: CASMGGNEQFF. Combining the CDR3 with reference TRBV25-1 and TRBJ2-1 gives the whole variable domain EADIYQTPRYLVIGTGKKITLECSQTMGHDKMYWYQQDPGMELHLIHYSYGVNSTEKGDLSSESTVSRIRTEHFPLTLESARPSHTSQYLCASMGGNEQFFGPGTRLTVL.